This is a list of T cell receptor beta chains from one sample in a study of T cells in Graves' hyperthyroidism and ophthalmopathy. MiXCR, applied by TCRdb to the multiplex PCR reads, yields one record per CDR3 protein. The sample shows about 380,000 distinct CDR3 sequences, about 15% of them seen only once. Material: blood. The source of these receptors is a woman aged 25 to 39 with Graves' ophthalmopathy. CDR3s include the opening cysteine and the closing phenylalanine or tryptophan. Fields, in order: D gene, clone size, J gene, V gene, CDR3 protein, CDR3 DNA. A D gene is named only where the DNA matches it firmly. Expanded clones are given a class, and other clones once, few, many or no size at all.

D: TRBD2
size: NA
J: TRBJ2-2
V: TRBV11-2
CDR3: CASSPTGLATGELFF
DNA: TGTGCCAGCAGCCCGACGGGACTAGCGACCGGGGAGCTGTTTTTT

D: NA
size: many
J: TRBJ1-1
V: TRBV7-2
CDR3: CASFGYLAGANTEAFF
DNA: TGTGCCAGCTTCGGGTACCTCGCAGGGGCAAACACTGAAGCTTTCTTT

D: TRBD2
size: NA
J: TRBJ2-3
V: TRBV20-1
CDR3: CSASGGAKDTQYF
DNA: TGCAGTGCTAGCGGGGGGGCCAAAGATACGCAGTATTTT

D: NA
size: many
J: TRBJ2-1
V: TRBV7-2
CDR3: CASSTFVYNEQFF
DNA: TGTGCCAGCAGCACGTTTGTTTACAATGAGCAGTTCTTC

D: TRBD1
size: many
J: TRBJ2-7
V: TRBV11-3
CDR3: CASSPRQGIHEQYF
DNA: TGTGCCAGCAGCCCAAGACAGGGAATCCACGAGCAGTACTTC

D: TRBD2
size: many
J: TRBJ2-7
V: TRBV7-9
CDR3: CASSLAASGYEQYF
DNA: TGTGCCAGCAGCTTAGCCGCTAGCGGCTACGAGCAGTACTTC

D: NA
size: many
J: TRBJ1-3
V: TRBV7-2
CDR3: CASSATSNTIYF
DNA: TGTGCCAGCAGCGCTACAAGCAACACCATATATTTT

D: NA
size: NA
J: TRBJ1-6
V: TRBV5-1
CDR3: CASSSHPGESSSPLHF
DNA: TGCGCCAGCAGCTCCCATCCCGGGGAAAGCAGTTCACCCCTCCACTTT

D: NA
size: many
J: TRBJ1-1
V: TRBV20-1
CDR3: CSARVMDSNTEAFF
DNA: TGCAGTGCTAGAGTCATGGACTCGAACACTGAAGCTTTCTTT

D: NA
size: many
J: TRBJ1-5
V: TRBV7-3
CDR3: CASSPPHVARGQPQHF
DNA: TGTGCCAGCAGCCCCCCACATGTGGCAAGAGGTCAGCCCCAGCATTTT

D: NA
size: many
J: TRBJ1-6
V: TRBV2
CDR3: CASSEDSSYNSPLHF
DNA: TGTGCCAGCAGTGAGGACAGCTCCTATAATTCACCCCTCCACTTT

D: TRBD1
size: few
J: TRBJ2-7
V: TRBV6-1
CDR3: CASSGDRGIRLYEQYF
DNA: TGTGCCAGCAGTGGAGACAGGGGAATACGACTCTACGAGCAGTACTTC

D: NA
size: NA
J: TRBJ1-6
V: TRBV25-1
CDR3: CASRQGSGNSPLHF
DNA: TGTGCCAGCAGGCAGGGGTCAGGTAATTCACCCCTCCACTTT

D: NA
size: many
J: TRBJ1-1
V: TRBV2
CDR3: CASSADSEGNTEAFF
DNA: TGTGCCAGCAGTGCGGACAGTGAGGGGAACACTGAAGCTTTCTTT

D: NA
size: many
J: TRBJ2-1
V: TRBV24-1
CDR3: CATSDPFVPYNEQFF
DNA: TGTGCCACCAGTGACCCGTTTGTCCCCTACAATGAGCAGTTCTTC

D: TRBD1
size: many
J: TRBJ2-3
V: TRBV20-1
CDR3: CSATETGTDTQYF
DNA: TGCAGTGCTACCGAGACAGGGACAGATACGCAGTATTTT

D: NA
size: many
J: TRBJ1-5
V: TRBV5-6
CDR3: CASSLGLGPQHF
DNA: TGTGCCAGCAGCTTGGGGCTCGGGCCCCAGCATTTT

D: NA
size: many
J: TRBJ2-7
V: TRBV18
CDR3: CASSQGDWDDEQYF
DNA: TGTGCCAGCTCTCAGGGCGACTGGGACGACGAGCAGTACTTC

D: TRBD1
size: NA
J: TRBJ2-6
V: TRBV27
CDR3: CASSFGTGISGANVLTF
DNA: TGTGCCAGCAGTTTCGGGACAGGGATATCTGGGGCCAACGTCCTGACTTTC

D: NA
size: many
J: TRBJ1-1
V: TRBV20-1
CDR3: CSARDFVTEAFF
DNA: TGCAGTGCGAGGGATTTCGTCACTGAAGCTTTCTTT